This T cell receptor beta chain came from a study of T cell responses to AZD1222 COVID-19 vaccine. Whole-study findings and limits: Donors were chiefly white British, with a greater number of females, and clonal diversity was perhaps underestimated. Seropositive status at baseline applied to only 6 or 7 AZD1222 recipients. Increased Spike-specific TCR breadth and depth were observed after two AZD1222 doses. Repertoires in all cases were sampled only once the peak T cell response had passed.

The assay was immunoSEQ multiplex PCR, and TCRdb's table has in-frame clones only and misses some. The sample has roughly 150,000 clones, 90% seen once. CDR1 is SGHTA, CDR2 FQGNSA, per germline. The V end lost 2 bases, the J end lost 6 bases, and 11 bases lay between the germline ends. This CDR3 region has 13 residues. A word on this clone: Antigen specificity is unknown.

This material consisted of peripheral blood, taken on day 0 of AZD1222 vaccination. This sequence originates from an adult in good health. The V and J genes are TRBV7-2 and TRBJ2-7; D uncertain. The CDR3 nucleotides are TGTGCCAGCAGCTTACAGGACCTCGGCGAGCAGTACTTC. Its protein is CASSLQDLGEQYF.